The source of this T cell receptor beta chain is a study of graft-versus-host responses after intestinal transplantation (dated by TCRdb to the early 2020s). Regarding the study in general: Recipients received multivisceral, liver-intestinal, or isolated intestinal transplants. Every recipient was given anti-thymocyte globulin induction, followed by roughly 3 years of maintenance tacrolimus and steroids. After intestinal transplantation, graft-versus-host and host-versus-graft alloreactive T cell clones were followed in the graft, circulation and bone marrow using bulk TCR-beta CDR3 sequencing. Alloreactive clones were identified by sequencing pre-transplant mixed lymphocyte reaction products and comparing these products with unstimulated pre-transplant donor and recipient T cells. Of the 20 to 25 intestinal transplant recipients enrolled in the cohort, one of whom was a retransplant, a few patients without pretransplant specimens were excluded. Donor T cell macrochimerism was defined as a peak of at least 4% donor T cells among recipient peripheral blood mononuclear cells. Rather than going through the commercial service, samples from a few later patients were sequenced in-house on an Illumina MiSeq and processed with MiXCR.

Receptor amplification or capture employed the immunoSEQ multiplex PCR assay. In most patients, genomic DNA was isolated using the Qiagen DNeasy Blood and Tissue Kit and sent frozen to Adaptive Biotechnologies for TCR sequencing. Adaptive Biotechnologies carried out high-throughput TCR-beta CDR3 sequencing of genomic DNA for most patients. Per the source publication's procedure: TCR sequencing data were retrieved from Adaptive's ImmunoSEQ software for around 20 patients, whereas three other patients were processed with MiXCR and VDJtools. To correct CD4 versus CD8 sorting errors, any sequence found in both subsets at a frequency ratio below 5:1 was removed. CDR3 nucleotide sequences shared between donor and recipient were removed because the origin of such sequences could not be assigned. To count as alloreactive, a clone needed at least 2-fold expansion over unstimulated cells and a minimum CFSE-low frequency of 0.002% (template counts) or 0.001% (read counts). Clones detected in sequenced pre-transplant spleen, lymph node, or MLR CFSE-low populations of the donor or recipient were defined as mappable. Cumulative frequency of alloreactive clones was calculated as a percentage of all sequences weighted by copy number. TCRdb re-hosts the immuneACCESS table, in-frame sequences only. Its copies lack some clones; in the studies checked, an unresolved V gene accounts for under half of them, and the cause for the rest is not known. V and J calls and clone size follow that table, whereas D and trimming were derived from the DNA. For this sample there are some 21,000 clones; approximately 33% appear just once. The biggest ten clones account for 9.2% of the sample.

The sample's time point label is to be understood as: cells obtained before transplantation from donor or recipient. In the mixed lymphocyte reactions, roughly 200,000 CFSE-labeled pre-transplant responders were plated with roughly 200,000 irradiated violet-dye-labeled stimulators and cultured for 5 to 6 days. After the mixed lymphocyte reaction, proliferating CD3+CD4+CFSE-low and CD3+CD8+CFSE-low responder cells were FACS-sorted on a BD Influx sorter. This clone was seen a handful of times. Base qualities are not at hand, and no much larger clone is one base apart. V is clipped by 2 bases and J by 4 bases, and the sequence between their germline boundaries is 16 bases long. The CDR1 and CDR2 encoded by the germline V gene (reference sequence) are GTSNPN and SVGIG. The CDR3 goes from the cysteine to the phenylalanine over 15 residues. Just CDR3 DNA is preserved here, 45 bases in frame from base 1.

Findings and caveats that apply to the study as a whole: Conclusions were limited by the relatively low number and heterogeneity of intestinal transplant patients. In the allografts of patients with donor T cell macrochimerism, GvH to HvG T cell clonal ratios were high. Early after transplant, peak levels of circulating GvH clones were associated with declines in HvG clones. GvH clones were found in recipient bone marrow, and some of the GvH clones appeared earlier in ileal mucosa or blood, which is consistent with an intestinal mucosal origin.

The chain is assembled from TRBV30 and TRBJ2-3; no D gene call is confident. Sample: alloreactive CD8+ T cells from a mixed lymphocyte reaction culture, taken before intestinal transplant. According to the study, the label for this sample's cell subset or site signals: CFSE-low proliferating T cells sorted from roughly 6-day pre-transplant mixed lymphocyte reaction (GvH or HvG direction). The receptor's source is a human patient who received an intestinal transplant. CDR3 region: CAWSPLSTGADTQYF. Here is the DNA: TGTGCCTGGAGTCCCCTTTCGACTGGCGCAGATACGCAGTATTTT.